In this sample, the clone carrying this TCR beta chain turned up a few times. Molecular barcoding with unique molecular identifiers was used for the TCRbeta library. TCRdb itself ran the PCR reads through MiXCR, one entry per CDR3 protein. The sample lists some 590,000 distinct CDR3 sequences, 10% to 13% occurring once. The sample is drawn from a study of T-cell reconstitution after alpha-beta-depleted transplantation in children. The trim removed 4 bases at V and 1 base at J, leaving 1 base unmatched. The CDR3 is made up of 17 amino acids. This receptor was taken from a human donor who donated a stem cell graft to a child with acute myeloid leukemia. This sample comprised PBMCs from the stem cell graft donor, obtained from the stem cell graft. The genes are TRBV12-3 or TRBV12-4 and TRBJ2-1, with 16 bases identical to TRBD2. The CDR3 nucleotides are TGTGCCAGCAGTTCGGGACTAGCGGGAGGGTCCTACAATGAGCAGTTCTTC. Its protein is CASSSGLAGGSYNEQFF.